These 19 T cell receptor beta chains originate from one sample sequenced in a study of shared clonotypes between healthy human individuals. Method: immunoSEQ multiplex PCR; TCRdb's copy keeps in-frame clones and lacks some. Altogether about 1.5 million clones are present, approximately 98% being singletons, with the ten largest covering about 0.4%. Sequencing was performed on naive CD4+ T cells sorted from blood. Subset of the sample: CD45RA+ positively selected. All receptors come from a man aged 25 to 40 in good health.

The V call is TRBV7-2, the J call TRBJ2-5, with 10 bases fitting TRBD1. Germline CDR1 is SGHTA and CDR2 is FQGNSA. CDR3 length: 15 amino acids. The J segment lost 5 bases and the V segment lost 5 bases, leaving 8 bases of the junction unmatched. DNA of the CDR3: TGTGCCAGCAGCCACGACAGGGGGCGGGGGGAGACCCAGTACTTC. It codes for CASSHDRGRGETQYF.

V usage is TRBV7-2 and J usage is TRBJ2-7; the D is unclear. The CDR3 runs 14 residues. Trimming removed 3 bases at V and 0 bases at J, with 9 bases between. Germline CDR1 reads SGHTA; CDR2 reads FQGNSA. CDR3: CASSFTRNSYEQYF. The CDR3 region has the DNA TGTGCCAGCAGCTTTACCCGAAACTCCTACGAGCAGTACTTC.

The chain recombines TRBV5-1 with TRBJ2-7; D unresolved. The V gene lost 0 bases and the J gene lost 6 bases, with 13 bases spanning the gap. CDR1 and CDR2 (germline): SGHRS, YFSETQ. CDR3 length: 14 amino acids. CDR3 in amino acids: CASSLEHGFGEQYF. CDR3 nucleotides: TGCGCCAGCAGCTTGGAACATGGCTTTGGCGAGCAGTACTTC.

The V gene is TRBV18, the J gene TRBJ2-5; perhaps TRBD1 as D (6 bases). V was cut by 5 bases and J by 4 bases, with 11 bases left in between. The CDR3 loop spans 13 amino acids. Looked up from germline, CDR1 is KGHSH and CDR2 is LQKENI. The CDR3 region is CASSSGQSETQYF. DNA of the CDR3: TGTGCCAGCTCATCCGGACAGTCAGAGACCCAGTACTTC.

The rearrangement links TRBV7-3 to TRBJ1-5; D may be TRBD1 (5 bases). The CDR3 runs to 16 residues. Trimming stripped 4 bases from V and 2 bases from J, with 15 bases between. The germline gives CDR1 SGHTA, CDR2 FQGTGA. CDR3 sequence: CASSSQGSRGNQPQHF. Written as DNA, the CDR3 is TGTGCCAGCAGCTCGCAGGGTAGTCGTGGCAATCAGCCCCAGCATTTT.

This chain links TRBV15 with TRBJ1-5; 9 positions agree with TRBD1. This CDR3 region has 18 residues. With 0 bases clipped from V and 6 bases from J, the junction kept 12 bases outside the gene matches. Per the germline V gene, CDR1 is LNHNV and CDR2 is YYDKDF (reference sequence). DNA of the CDR3: TGTGCCACCAGCAGAGACACAGGGACAGGGACATTATCTCAGCCCCAGCATTTT. Its protein product is CATSRDTGTGTLSQPQHF.

The genes are TRBV11-2 and TRBJ2-2; D is unresolved. The CDR3 runs 14 residues. Trimming left V 3 bases short and J 0 bases short, with 5 bases between. In germline, CDR1 is SGHAT, CDR2 FQNNGV. The CDR3 reads CASSLTTNTGELFF. CDR3 coding DNA: TGTGCCAGCAGCTTGACAACGAACACCGGGGAGCTGTTTTTT.

Details on this clone: Other nucleotide sequences from this sample produce the same CDR3. The chain has TRBV4-3 and TRBJ2-3; no clear D. The CDR3 runs 13 residues. The V end was cut by 0 bases, the J end by 3 bases, with 4 bases between. Germline CDR1 LGHNA, CDR2 YSLEER. The CDR3 nucleotides are TGCGCCAGCAGCCAAGATATAACAGATACGCAGTATTTT. Translation: CASSQDITDTQYF.

J is TRBJ2-3 and V is TRBV7-2; 12 bases match TRBD1. Losses at the gene ends were 5 bases for V and 5 bases for J; bases not matched to a gene: 5. The CDR3 runs 15 residues. Germline V gene sequence: CDR1 SGHTA, CDR2 FQGNSA. CDR3 sequence reads: CASSEGQGARDTQYF. CDR3 bases: TGTGCCAGCAGCGAGGGACAGGGGGCTCGAGATACGCAGTATTTT. The complete variable domain, with remaining parts taken from reference TRBV7-2 and TRBJ2-3, reads GAGVSQSPSNKVTEKGKDVELRCDPISGHTALYWYRQSLGQGLEFLIYFQGNSAPDKSGLPSDRFSAERTGGSVSTLTIQRTQQEDSAVYLCASSEGQGARDTQYFGPGTRLTVL.

The V and J genes are TRBV7-6 and TRBJ2-7; 10 bases align to TRBD2. CDR1 and CDR2 (germline): SGHVS, FNYEAQ. V lost 1 base to trimming and J lost 4 bases; unmatched junction nucleotides: 7. This CDR3 comprises 16 residues. CDR3 amino acids: CASSLVTKTSGYEQYF. As DNA, the CDR3 is TGTGCCAGCAGCTTAGTGACCAAGACTAGCGGGTACGAGCAGTACTTC. Using reference TRBV7-6 and TRBJ2-7 for the parts outside the CDR3, the full variable domain is GAGVSQSPRYKVTKRGQDVALRCDPISGHVSLYWYRQALGQGPEFLTYFNYEAQQDKSGLPNDRFSAERPEGSISTLTIQRTEQRDSAMYRCASSLVTKTSGYEQYFGPGTRLTVT.

The chain joins TRBV5-6 to TRBJ2-1, with D unclear. Trimming took 7 bases from V and 0 from J, leaving 5 bases between them. This CDR3 spans 12 amino acids. Looked up from germline, CDR1 is SGHDT and CDR2 is YYEEEE. CDR3 sequence: CASRSSYNEQFF. The CDR3 nucleotides read TGTGCCAGCCGTAGCTCCTACAATGAGCAGTTCTTC.

For this clone: Other nucleotide sequences from this sample produce the same CDR3. The chain recombines TRBV28 with TRBJ2-2, with D uncertain. Germline CDR1 and CDR2: MDHEN and SYDVKM. Trimming removed 6 bases from V and 4 bases from J, with 3 bases in between. The CDR3 runs 11 residues. Here the CDR3 reads CASSSTGELFF. CDR3 coding DNA: TGTGCCAGCAGCTCCACCGGGGAGCTGTTTTTT.

The chain recombines TRBV28 with TRBJ1-1, with D unclear. Germline loops: CDR1 MDHEN, CDR2 SYDVKM. CDR3 length equals 13 residues. Trimming left V 2 bases short and J 6 bases short, with 10 bases between. The CDR3 coding sequence is TGTGCCAGCAGTTTAGGACGAGGCTCTGAAGCTTTCTTT. It is translated as CASSLGRGSEAFF.

With regard to this clone: Compared with germline, one end of the junction differs, possibly owing to a read error. The chain has TRBV14 and TRBJ2-5; D possibly corresponds to TRBD2 (6 bases). CDR1 is SGHDN and CDR2 is FVKESK in the germline V gene. This CDR3 contains 12 residues. CDR3 residues: CASSQLRGVPDF. The CDR3 DNA is TGTGCCAGCAGCCAGTTGCGGGGCGTTCCGGACTTC.

The chain recombines TRBV19 with TRBJ1-2, with D possibly TRBD1 on 5 matching bases. Germline CDR1 and CDR2: LNHDA and SQIVND (reference sequence). V lost 6 bases and J lost 7, with 21 bases in between. The CDR3 loop spans 15 amino acids. The CDR3 DNA reads TGTGCCAGTAGCCTCCGGGACCGCCTTATATCTGGCTACACCTTC. Translation gives CASSLRDRLISGYTF.

On this clone itself: Other nucleotide sequences in the sample specify the same CDR3. This chain joins TRBV29-1 and TRBJ2-3, with 9 bases identical to TRBD1. CDR1 is SQVTM, CDR2 ANQGSEA, per germline. The CDR3 sequence is 13 residues long. With V trimmed by 6 bases and J by 1 base, 2 bases remained unmatched. The DNA of the CDR3 is TGCAGCGTGCGGACAGGGGGCACAGATACGCAGTATTTT. Residues: CSVRTGGTDTQYF.

This chain joins TRBV5-6 and TRBJ1-2; possibly TRBD1 for D (5 bases). CDR3 size: 12 residues. Trimming cost V 4 bases and J 6 bases, with 10 bases left between them. Germline CDR1 SGHDT, CDR2 YYEEEE. CDR3 in DNA: TGTGCCAGCAGCCCCGACAGAAATGGCTACACCTTC. It codes for CASSPDRNGYTF.

This clone was recorded only once. The chain uses TRBV28 and TRBJ2-7; D gene unclear. Germline assignment: CDR1 MDHEN and CDR2 SYDVKM. The CDR3 runs 15 residues. Trimming took off 3 bases at V and 0 bases at J, with 12 bases between the two ends. The CDR3 DNA follows: TGTGCCAGCAGTTTCCCAGGATTCGGCTCCTACGAGCAGTACTTC. Protein sequence: CASSFPGFGSYEQYF.

J is TRBJ2-2 and V is TRBV9; D is ambiguous. This CDR3 spans 15 amino acids. Looked up from germline, CDR1 is SGDLS and CDR2 is YYNGEE. With 3 bases removed from V and 1 base from J, the gap between germline ends came to 10 bases. The CDR3 loop is CASSARPGNTGELFF. CDR3 coding DNA: TGTGCCAGCAGCGCCAGACCCGGGAACACCGGGGAGCTGTTTTTT.